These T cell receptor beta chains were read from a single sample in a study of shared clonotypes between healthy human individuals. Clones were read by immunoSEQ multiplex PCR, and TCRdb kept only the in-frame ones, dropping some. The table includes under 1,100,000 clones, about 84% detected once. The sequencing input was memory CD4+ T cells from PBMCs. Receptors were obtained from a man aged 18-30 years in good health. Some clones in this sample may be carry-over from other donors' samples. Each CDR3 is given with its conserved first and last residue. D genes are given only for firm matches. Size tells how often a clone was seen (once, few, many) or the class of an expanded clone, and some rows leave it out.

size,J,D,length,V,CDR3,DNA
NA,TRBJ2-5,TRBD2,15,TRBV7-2,CASSPIAGGGETQYF,TGTGCCAGCAGCCCGATAGCGGGAGGGGGAGAGACCCAGTACTTC
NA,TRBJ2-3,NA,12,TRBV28,CASSLRMDTQYF,TGTGCCAGCAGTTTACGAATGGATACGCAGTATTTT
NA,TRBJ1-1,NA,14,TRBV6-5,CASSYLRAGAEAFF,TGTGCCAGCAGTTATTTGAGGGCAGGAGCTGAAGCTTTCTTT
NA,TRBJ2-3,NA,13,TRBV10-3,CAIGETGTDTQYF,TGTGCCATCGGAGAAACGGGCACAGATACGCAGTATTTT
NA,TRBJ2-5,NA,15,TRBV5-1,CASSLGSPGSETQYF,TGCGCCAGCAGCTTGGGGTCCCCAGGGTCAGAGACCCAGTACTTC
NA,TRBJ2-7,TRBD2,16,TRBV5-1,CASSPLWSGGSYEQYF,TGCGCCAGCAGCCCCCTTTGGAGCGGGGGTTCCTACGAGCAGTACTTC
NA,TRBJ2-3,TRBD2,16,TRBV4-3,CASSQAPGLAADTQYF,TGCGCCAGCAGCCAGGCCCCGGGACTAGCGGCAGATACGCAGTATTTT
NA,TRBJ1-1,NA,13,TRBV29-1,CSASPGPNTEAFF,TGCAGCGCAAGTCCTGGGCCGAACACTGAAGCTTTCTTT
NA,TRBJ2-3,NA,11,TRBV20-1,CSAVSTDTQYF,TGCAGTGCCGTAAGCACAGATACGCAGTATTTT
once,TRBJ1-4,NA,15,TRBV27,CASSPPGQYNEKLFF,TGTGCCAGCAGTCCGCCCGGACAGTATAATGAAAAACTGTTTTTT
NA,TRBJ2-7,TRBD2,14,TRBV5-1,CASRAGASAYEQYF,TGCGCCAGCAGAGCGGGAGCCTCCGCCTACGAGCAGTACTTC
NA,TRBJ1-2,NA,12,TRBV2,CASTAGSRGYTF,TGTGCCAGCACTGCAGGGTCCCGCGGCTACACCTTC
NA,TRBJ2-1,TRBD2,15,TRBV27,CASSFGGTSGSSQFF,TGTGCCAGCAGTTTCGGAGGGACTAGCGGGAGTAGCCAGTTCTTC
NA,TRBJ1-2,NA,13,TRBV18,CASSPESGDGYTF,TGTGCCAGCTCACCGGAGTCGGGGGATGGCTACACCTTC
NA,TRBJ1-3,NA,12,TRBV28,CASSFTGNTIYF,TGTGCCAGCAGTTTCACTGGAAACACCATATATTTT
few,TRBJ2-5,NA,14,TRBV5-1,CASSALPGVETQYF,TGCGCCAGCAGCGCCTTACCTGGGGTCGAGACCCAGTACTTC
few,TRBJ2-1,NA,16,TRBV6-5,CASSYSSGVAYNEQFF,TGTGCCAGCAGTTACTCTTCGGGAGTGGCCTACAATGAGCAGTTCTTC
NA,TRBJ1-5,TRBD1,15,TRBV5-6,CASSLGEGAYQPQHF,TGTGCCAGCAGCTTGGGGGAGGGGGCTTATCAGCCCCAGCATTTT
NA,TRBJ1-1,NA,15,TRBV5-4,CASRREVDSLYEAFF,TGTGCCAGCAGACGTGAGGTGGACAGCCTTTATGAAGCTTTCTTT
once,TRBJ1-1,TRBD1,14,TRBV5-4,CATQLGQLNTEAFF,TGTGCCACCCAACTGGGACAGCTGAACACTGAAGCTTTCTTT
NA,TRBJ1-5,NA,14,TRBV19,CASSTNSFNQPQHF,TGTGCCAGTAGTACCAACAGTTTCAATCAGCCCCAGCATTTT
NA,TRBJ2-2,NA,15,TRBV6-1,CASSPTVTNTGELFF,TGTGCCAGCAGCCCGACGGTCACGAACACCGGGGAGCTGTTTTTT
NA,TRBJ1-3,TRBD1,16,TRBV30,CAWRYPDRASGNTIYF,TGTGCCTGGAGATACCCCGACAGGGCTAGTGGAAACACCATATATTTT
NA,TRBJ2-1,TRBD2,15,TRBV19,CASSSGPQGYNEQFF,TGTGCCAGTTCTAGCGGGCCTCAGGGGTACAATGAGCAGTTCTTC
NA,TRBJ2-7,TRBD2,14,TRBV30,CAWSVELAGDEQYF,TGTGCCTGGAGTGTAGAACTAGCGGGAGACGAGCAGTACTTC
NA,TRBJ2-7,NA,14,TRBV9,CASSEAALAYEQYF,TGTGCCAGCAGCGAGGCGGCCCTGGCCTACGAGCAGTACTTC
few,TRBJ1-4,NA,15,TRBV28,CASSTSRNPGEKLFF,TGTGCCAGCAGTACATCCAGGAACCCAGGGGAAAAACTGTTTTTT
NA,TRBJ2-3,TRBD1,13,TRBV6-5,CASRGQITDTQYF,TGTGCCAGCAGGGGACAGATCACAGATACGCAGTATTTT
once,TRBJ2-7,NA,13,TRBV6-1,CASSESSRYEQYF,TGTGCCAGCAGTGAATCTAGCAGATACGAGCAGTACTTC
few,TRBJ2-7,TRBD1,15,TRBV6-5,CASSYPGQGNYEQYF,TGTGCCAGCAGTTACCCCGGACAGGGGAACTACGAGCAGTACTTC
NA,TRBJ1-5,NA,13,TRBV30,CAWSDRRNQPQHF,TGTGCCTGGAGTGACAGACGGAATCAGCCCCAGCATTTT
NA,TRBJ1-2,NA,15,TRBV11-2,CASSLAPMGHSGYTF,TGTGCCAGCAGCTTAGCTCCCATGGGACACTCTGGCTACACCTTC
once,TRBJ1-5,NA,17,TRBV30,CAWSALRTGIGSQPQHF,TGTGCCTGGAGTGCTCTTCGAACAGGGATAGGAAGCCAGCCCCAGCATTTT
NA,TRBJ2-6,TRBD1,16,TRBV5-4,CASSLTGAGGANVLTF,TGTGCCAGCAGCTTGACAGGGGCGGGCGGGGCCAACGTCCTGACTTTC
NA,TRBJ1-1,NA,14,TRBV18,CASSPAGVGTEAFF,TGTGCCAGCTCACCAGCCGGGGTTGGCACTGAAGCTTTCTTT
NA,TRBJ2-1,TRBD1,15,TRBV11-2,CASSSSTGAPNEQFF,TGTGCCAGCAGCTCCAGCACAGGGGCGCCCAATGAGCAGTTCTTC
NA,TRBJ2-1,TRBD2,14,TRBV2,CASKGLAPYNEQFF,TGTGCCAGTAAAGGACTAGCTCCGTACAATGAGCAGTTCTTC
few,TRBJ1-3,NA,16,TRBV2,CASRFYEGGSGNTIYF,TGTGCCAGCAGATTTTATGAAGGAGGCTCTGGAAACACCATATATTTT
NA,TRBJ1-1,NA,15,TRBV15,CATSRDFPLNTEAFF,TGTGCCACGTCAAGGGACTTCCCTCTGAACACTGAAGCTTTCTTT
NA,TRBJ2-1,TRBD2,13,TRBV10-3,CAISAERENEQFF,TGTGCCATCAGTGCTGAGCGGGAGAATGAGCAGTTCTTC
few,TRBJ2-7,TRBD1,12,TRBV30,CAWSWDSYEQYF,TGTGCCTGGAGTTGGGACAGCTACGAGCAGTACTTC
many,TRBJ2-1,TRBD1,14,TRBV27,CASRPRTGYNEQFF,TGTGCCAGCAGGCCAAGGACAGGGTACAATGAGCAGTTCTTC
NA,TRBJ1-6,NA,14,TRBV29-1,CSVEVSGAGSPLHF,TGCAGCGTTGAAGTGTCGGGGGCAGGTTCACCCCTCCACTTT
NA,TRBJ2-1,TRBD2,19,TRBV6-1,CASSERYAGGSEVHNEQFF,TGTGCCAGCAGTGAAAGGTATGCGGGAGGGTCCGAGGTCCACAATGAGCAGTTCTTC
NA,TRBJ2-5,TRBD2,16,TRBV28,CASSLWGLAGGETQYF,TGTGCCAGCAGTTTATGGGGACTAGCGGGAGGAGAGACCCAGTACTTC
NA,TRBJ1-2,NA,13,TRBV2,CASSAEDGYGYTF,TGTGCCAGCAGTGCCGAGGACGGCTATGGCTACACCTTC
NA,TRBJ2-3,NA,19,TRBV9,CASSVGAGARPRGTDTQYF,TGTGCCAGCAGCGTAGGAGCCGGGGCCAGGCCGCGGGGCACAGATACGCAGTATTTT
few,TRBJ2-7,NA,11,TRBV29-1,CSVESSLVQYF,TGCAGCGTTGAAAGCTCTTTGGTGCAGTACTTC
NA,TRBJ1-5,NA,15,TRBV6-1,CASRGQLHSNQPQHF,TGTGCCAGCAGAGGACAGTTACATAGCAATCAGCCCCAGCATTTT
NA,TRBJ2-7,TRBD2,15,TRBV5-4,CASAETSGSSYEQYF,TGTGCCAGCGCGGAGACTAGCGGGAGCTCCTACGAGCAGTACTTC
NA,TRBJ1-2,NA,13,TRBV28,CASSLFGAYGYTF,TGTGCCAGCAGTTTATTCGGTGCCTATGGCTACACCTTC
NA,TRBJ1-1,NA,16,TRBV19,CASRRPTGLGDTEAFF,TGTGCCAGTAGACGTCCTACAGGGTTAGGAGACACTGAAGCTTTCTTT
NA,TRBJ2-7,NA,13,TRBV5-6,CASSLTGTYEQYF,TGTGCCAGCAGCTTGACAGGGACCTACGAGCAGTACTTC
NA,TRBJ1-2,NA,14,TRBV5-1,CASSSAGNSYGYTF,TGCGCCAGCAGCTCCGCAGGGAATAGCTATGGCTACACCTTC